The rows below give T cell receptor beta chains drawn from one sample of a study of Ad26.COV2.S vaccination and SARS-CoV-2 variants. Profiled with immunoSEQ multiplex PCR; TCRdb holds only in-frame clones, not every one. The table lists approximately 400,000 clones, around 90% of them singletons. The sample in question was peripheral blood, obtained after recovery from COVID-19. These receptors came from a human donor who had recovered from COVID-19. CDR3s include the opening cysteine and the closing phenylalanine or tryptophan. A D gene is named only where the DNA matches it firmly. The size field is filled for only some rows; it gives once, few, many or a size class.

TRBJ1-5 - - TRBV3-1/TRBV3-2 CASTEGYSNQPQHF TGTGCCAGCACGGAGGGGTATAGCAATCAGCCCCAGCATTTT
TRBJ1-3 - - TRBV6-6 CASSYTGPSGNTIYF TGTGCCAGCAGTTATACAGGGCCCTCTGGAAACACCATATATTTT
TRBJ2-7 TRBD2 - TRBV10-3 CAISVKAGVQQYF TGTGCCATCAGTGTAAAGGCGGGGGTTCAGCAGTACTTC
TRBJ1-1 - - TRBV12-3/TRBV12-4 CASSLRIGTEAFF TGTGCCAGCAGTTTGAGGATTGGGACTGAAGCTTTCTTT
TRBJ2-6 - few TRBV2 CASRDGSGANVLTF TGTGCCAGCAGGGACGGCTCAGGGGCCAACGTCCTGACTTTC
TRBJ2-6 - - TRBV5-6 CASSFPSGANVLTF TGTGCCAGCAGCTTTCCCTCTGGGGCCAACGTCCTGACTTTC
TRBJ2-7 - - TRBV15 CATRPSGGDRDEQYF TGTGCCACCAGACCATCTGGAGGGGATCGCGACGAGCAGTACTTC
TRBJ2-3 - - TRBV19 CASSIALSTDTQYF TGTGCCAGTAGTATAGCTCTAAGCACAGATACGCAGTATTTT
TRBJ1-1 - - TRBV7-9 CASHARGRGNTEAFF TGTGCCAGCCACGCACGAGGCCGGGGGAACACTGAAGCTTTCTTT
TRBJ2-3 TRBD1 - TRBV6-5 CASSYRQGGPGNTQYF TGTGCCAGCAGTTACCGACAGGGGGGGCCAGGAAATACGCAGTATTTT
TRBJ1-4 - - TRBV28 CASSHTLGRANEKLFF TGTGCCAGCTCTCATACCTTGGGGAGGGCTAATGAAAAACTGTTTTTT
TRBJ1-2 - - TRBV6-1 CASSEQGFYGYTF TGTGCCAGCAGTGAACAGGGATTCTATGGCTACACCTTC
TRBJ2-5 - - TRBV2 CASRTTGVLETQYF TGTGCCAGCAGGACCACGGGGGTCTTAGAGACCCAGTACTTC
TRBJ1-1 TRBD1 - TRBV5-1 CASSLVGQGTEAFF TGCGCCAGCAGCCTCGTGGGACAGGGAACTGAAGCTTTCTTT
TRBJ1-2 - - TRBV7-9 CASSLELGDYGYTF TGTGCCAGCAGCTTAGAGTTGGGGGACTATGGCTACACCTTC
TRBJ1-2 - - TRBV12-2 CASRSEHSTPF TGTGCAAGTCGCTCCGAACATTCTACACCTTTC
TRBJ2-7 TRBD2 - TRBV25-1 CASSESLAGGLNYEQYF TGTGCCAGCAGTGAATCCTTAGCGGGGGGCTTGAACTACGAGCAGTACTTC
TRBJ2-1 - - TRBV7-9 CASSLDIPPDNEQFF TGTGCCAGCAGCTTAGACATTCCCCCCGACAATGAGCAGTTCTTC
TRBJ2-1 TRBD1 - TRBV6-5 CASSRGQGGNEQFF TGTGCCAGCAGCAGGGGACAGGGTGGCAATGAGCAGTTCTTC
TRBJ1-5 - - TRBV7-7 CASSLVGGRALCWPQHF TGTGCCAGCAGCTTAGTTGGGGGGCGGGCCCTCTGTTGGCCCCAGCATTTT
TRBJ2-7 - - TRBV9 CASSVDPGQGQYF TGTGCCAGCAGCGTAGATCCAGGGCAGGGGCAGTACTTC
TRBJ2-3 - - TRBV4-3 CASSQDLTPTDTQYF TGCGCCAGCAGCCAAGACCTTACACCCACAGATACGCAGTATTTT
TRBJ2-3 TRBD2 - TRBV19 CATVSGGAGDTQYF TGTGCCACTGTTAGCGGGGGGGCCGGAGATACGCAGTATTTT
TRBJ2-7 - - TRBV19 CASSIGPEGGYEQYF TGTGCCAGTAGCATTGGGCCCGAGGGGGGCTACGAGCAGTACTTC
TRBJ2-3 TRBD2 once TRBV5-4 CASSLGAGGSFRDTQYF TGTGCCAGCAGCTTGGGGGCGGGGGGGTCCTTTCGGGATACGCAGTATTTT
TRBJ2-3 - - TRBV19 CASSMGEGTRGFTDTQYF TGTGCCAGTAGTATGGGAGAGGGTACTAGGGGATTCACAGATACGCAGTATTTT
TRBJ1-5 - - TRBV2 CASSYVQRVSNQPQHF TGTGCCAGCAGTTACGTACAAAGGGTTAGCAATCAGCCCCAGCATTTT
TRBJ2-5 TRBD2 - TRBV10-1 CASSESVGGLAVQETQYF TGCGCCAGCAGTGAGTCGGTGGGCGGACTAGCGGTCCAAGAGACCCAGTACTTC
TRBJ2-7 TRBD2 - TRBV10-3 CAIRGSGAGEQYF TGTGCCATCAGGGGTAGCGGGGCGGGGGAGCAGTACTTC
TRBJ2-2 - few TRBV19 CATRLVAGTPNTGELFF TGTGCCACCAGACTAGTCGCCGGGACCCCGAACACCGGGGAGCTGTTTTTT
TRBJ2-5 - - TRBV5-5 CASSLLRGGGIGETQYF TGTGCCAGCAGCTTGTTGAGGGGAGGGGGGATCGGAGAGACCCAGTACTTC
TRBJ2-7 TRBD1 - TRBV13 CASSPQGPTYEQYF TGTGCCAGCAGCCCACAGGGGCCGACCTACGAGCAGTACTTC
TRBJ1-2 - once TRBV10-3 CAISESAVQVIGYTF TGTGCCATCAGTGAGTCCGCGGTGCAGGTAATAGGCTACACCTTC
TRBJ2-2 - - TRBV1 CTSSQEGRGACTGELFF TGCACCAGCAGCCAAGAAGGCCGGGGGGCGTGTACCGGGGAGCTGTTTTTT
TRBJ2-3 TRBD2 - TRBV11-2 CASSGRTSGGAPDTQYF TGTGCCAGCAGCGGTCGGACTAGCGGGGGGGCCCCAGATACGCAGTATTTT
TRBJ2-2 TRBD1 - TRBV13 CASSLPLQGNAGELFF TGTGCCAGCAGCTTACCTCTACAGGGGAATGCCGGGGAGCTGTTTTTT
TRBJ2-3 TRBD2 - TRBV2 CASTLLAGAKSTDTQYF TGTGCCAGCACGTTACTAGCGGGGGCCAAGAGCACAGATACGCAGTATTTT
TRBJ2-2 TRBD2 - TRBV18 CASSPLSSGITGELFF TGTGCCAGCTCACCACTTTCCAGCGGGATCACCGGGGAGCTGTTTTTT
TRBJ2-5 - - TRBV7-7 CASSSSFQETQYF TGTGCTAGCAGCTCCAGCTTCCAAGAGACCCAGTACTTC
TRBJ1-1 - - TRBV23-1 CASRQLGRIPTEAFF TGCGCCAGCCGGCAGCTTGGACGGATCCCTACTGAAGCTTTCTTT
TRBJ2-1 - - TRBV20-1 CSANPGEQFF TGCAGTGCTAACCCGGGTGAGCAGTTCTTC
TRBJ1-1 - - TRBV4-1 CASSQGDRAPVF TGCGCCAGCAGCCAAGGAGACCGCGCCCCTGTTTTT
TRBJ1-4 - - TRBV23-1 CASGAFNDSPYEKLFF TGCGCCAGCGGGGCCTTTAATGACAGCCCCTATGAAAAACTGTTTTTT
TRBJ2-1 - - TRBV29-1 CSVKGSYNEQFF TGCAGCGTTAAGGGTTCATACAATGAGCAGTTCTTC
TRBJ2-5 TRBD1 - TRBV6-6 CASSPGQGFNVVETQYF TGTGCCAGCAGTCCGGGACAGGGGTTTAATGTTGTGGAGACCCAGTACTTC
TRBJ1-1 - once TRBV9 CASSAGGSVGTEAFF TGTGCCAGCAGCGCCGGTGGATCGGTTGGGACTGAAGCTTTCTTT
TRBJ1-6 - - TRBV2 CASTFERTGGNSPLHF TGTGCCAGCACGTTTGAACGGACCGGCGGTAATTCACCCCTCCACTTT
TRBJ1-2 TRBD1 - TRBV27 CASSLGAGGGGYTF TGTGCCAGCAGTTTAGGGGCAGGGGGCGGTGGCTACACCTTC
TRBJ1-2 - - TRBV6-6 CASRKDITLHNYGYTF TGTGCCAGCAGGAAGGACATCACGCTCCACAACTATGGCTACACCTTC
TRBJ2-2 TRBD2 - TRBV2 CASSEALLAGGLLFF TGTGCCAGCAGTGAAGCGCTTCTAGCGGGGGGTTTGCTGTTTTTT
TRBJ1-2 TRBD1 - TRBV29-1 CSAGTGGSGYGYTF TGCAGCGCTGGGACAGGGGGCAGTGGCTATGGCTACACCTTC
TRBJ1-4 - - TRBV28 CASSSYEKLFF TGTGCCAGCAGTTCCTATGAAAAACTGTTTTTT